This TCR beta chain was recovered during a study of control samples from healthy donors and cancer patients. Method: immunoSEQ multiplex PCR; TCRdb's copy keeps in-frame clones and lacks some. There are 100,000 to 150,000 clones in the sample; around 87% occur only once, and around 8.7% lies in the top ten. The germline CDR1 and CDR2 sequences are SNHLY and FYNNEI. This CDR3 spans 13 amino acids. Trimming pared 6 bases from V and 1 base from J, leaving 9 bases between. The sequence came from a man aged 40-49 years in good health. The sample was blood. This sequence joins TRBV2 and TRBJ1-1; D gene unclear. The CDR3 DNA sequence: TGTGCCAGCAGGGCACCAGAGAACACTGAAGCTTTCTTT. As protein: CASRAPENTEAFF.